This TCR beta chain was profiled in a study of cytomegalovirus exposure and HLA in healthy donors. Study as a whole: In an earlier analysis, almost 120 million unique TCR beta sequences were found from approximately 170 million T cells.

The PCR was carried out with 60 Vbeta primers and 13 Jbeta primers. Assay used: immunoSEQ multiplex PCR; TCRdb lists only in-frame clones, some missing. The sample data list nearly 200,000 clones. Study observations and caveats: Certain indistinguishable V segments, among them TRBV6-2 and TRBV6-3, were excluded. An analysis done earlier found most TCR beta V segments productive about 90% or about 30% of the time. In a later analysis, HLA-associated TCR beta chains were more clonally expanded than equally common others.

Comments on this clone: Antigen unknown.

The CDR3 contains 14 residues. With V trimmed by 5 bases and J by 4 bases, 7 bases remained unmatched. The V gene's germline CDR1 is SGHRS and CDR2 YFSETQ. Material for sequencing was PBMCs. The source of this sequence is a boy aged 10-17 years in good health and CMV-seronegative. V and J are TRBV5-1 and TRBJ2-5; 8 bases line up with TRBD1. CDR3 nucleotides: TGCGCCAGCAGGACAGGGGCGGGGAGAGAGACCCAGTACTTC. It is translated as CASRTGAGRETQYF.